These 10 T cell receptor beta chains share one sample of origin, sequenced in a study of monozygotic twins with inflammatory bowel disease. TCRdb derives one entry per CDR3 protein from the 5' RACE reads, leaving out DNA. This table holds approximately 100,000 distinct CDR3 sequences. The sequenced sample consisted of blood. Source of these receptors: a human donor with ulcerative colitis or Crohn's disease, or a healthy co-twin of an affected twin (not recorded which).

The chain uses TRBV28 and TRBJ1-3; TCRdb's assignment of TRBD1 cannot be checked, as there is no DNA. This CDR3 spans 17 amino acids. CDR1 and CDR2 from the germline V gene are MDHEN and SYDVKM. CDR3 loop: CASSFHQGGSSGNTIYF.

The chain is built from TRBV20-1 and TRBJ2-1; TCRdb designates TRBD2, a call that cannot be tested without DNA. This CDR3 has 14 residues. CDR1 is DFQATT and CDR2 is SNEGSKA in the germline V gene (reference sequence). This chain's CDR3 is CSGLAGGPSGEQFF.

The rearrangement joins TRBV23-1 to TRBJ2-7; TCRdb picks TRBD1, but there is no DNA to check that call. TRBV23-1 qualifies as an ORF whose function is uncertain. This CDR3 has 13 amino acids. CDR3 sequence: CASSRGADVEQYF.

The chain employs TRBV10-3 and TRBJ2-5; the TRBD2 assignment by TCRdb is unverifiable without DNA. The CDR3 is made up of 12 amino acids. The germline V gene encodes CDR1 ENHRY and CDR2 SYGVKD. The CDR3 protein is CAISETAGYQYF.

The chain employs TRBV7-9 and TRBJ2-7. In germline, CDR1 is SEHNR, CDR2 FQNEAQ (reference sequence). This CDR3 comprises 13 residues. CDR3 loop: CASSITSRYEQYF.

The chain has TRBV15 and TRBJ2-3; TCRdb indicates TRBD2, and absent DNA this call remains unverified. The CDR3 contains 13 residues. Germline V gives CDR1 LNHNV, CDR2 YYDKDF (reference sequence). The CDR3 sequence: CATEAGGSDTQYF. The entire variable domain, with the rest obtained from reference TRBV15 and TRBJ2-3, is as follows: DAMVIQNPRYQVTQFGKPVTLSCSQTLNHNVMYWYQQKSSQAPKLLFHYYDKDFNNEADTPDNFQSRRPNTSFCFLDIRSPGLGDTAMYLCATEAGGSDTQYFGPGTRLTVL.

The chain couples TRBV5-1 to TRBJ1-6; lacking DNA, the TRBD1 call made by TCRdb goes unchecked. CDR1 is SGHRS and CDR2 is YFSETQ in the germline V gene. This CDR3 comprises 15 residues. The CDR3 spells CASSLEQAEESPLHF.

The chain recombines TRBV7-9 with TRBJ1-1. The CDR3 spans 14 residues. Germline V gene sequence: CDR1 SEHNR, CDR2 FQNEAQ (reference sequence). The CDR3 sequence: CASSQALVNTEAFF.

V and J are TRBV28 and TRBJ2-5; TCRdb returns TRBD2, unconfirmable since there is no DNA. The CDR3 consists of 14 residues. CDR1 is MDHEN and CDR2 is SYDVKM in the germline V gene. This chain's CDR3 is CASSLASHQETQYF.

The CDR3 is CSAKAASSGNTIYF. The chain recombines TRBV20-1 with TRBJ1-3. The CDR3 has 14 residues. Germline V lookup: CDR1 DFQATT, CDR2 SNEGSKA (reference sequence).